This TCR beta chain was captured in a study of CD8+CD57+ T cells in acquired aplastic anemia. Looking at the study overall: Mean yield of DNA from sorted CD4+ and CD8+ cells was roughly 3.1 ug. Study observations and caveats: Patients did not significantly differ from controls in CD8+ Simpson's diversity. Patients had roughly 29 CD8+ CDR3 sequences in common with controls (the shared set).

Patients who underwent sequencing had shown CD8+CD57+ cell expansion by flow cytometry. Among the patients, all had severe acquired aplastic anemia. This CDR3 is built from 14 residues. CDR1 and CDR2 (germline): SGHTA, FQGTGA. Worth noting for this clonotype: Its target is not known. Its ends do not fully match the called genes, so a read error is possible.

Profiling that covered TCR beta VDJ and CDR3 relied on genomic DNA as its template. TCRdb recomputed calls from the reads with MiXCR, one row per CDR3 protein. The table lists 200,000 to 250,000 distinct CDR3 sequences, about 60% of them singletons. The source of this sequence is a human donor with aplastic anemia. The sequenced sample consisted of sorted CD4+, CD8+, or CD8+CD57+ T cells (not recorded which) from PBMCs. The chain has TRBV7-3 and TRBJ2-1, with no clear D. The CDR3 sequence: CVSSVSRTYNEQFF. DNA for the CDR3: TGTGTCAGCAGCGTTAGTAGGACCTACAATGAGCAGTTCTTC. The full variable domain, rest sourced from reference TRBV7-3 and TRBJ2-1, is GAGVSQTPSNKVTEKGKYVELRCDPISGHTALYWYRQSLGQGPEFLIYFQGTGAADDSGLPNDRFFAVRPEGSVSTLKIQRTERGDSAVYLCVSSVSRTYNEQFFGPGTRLTVL.